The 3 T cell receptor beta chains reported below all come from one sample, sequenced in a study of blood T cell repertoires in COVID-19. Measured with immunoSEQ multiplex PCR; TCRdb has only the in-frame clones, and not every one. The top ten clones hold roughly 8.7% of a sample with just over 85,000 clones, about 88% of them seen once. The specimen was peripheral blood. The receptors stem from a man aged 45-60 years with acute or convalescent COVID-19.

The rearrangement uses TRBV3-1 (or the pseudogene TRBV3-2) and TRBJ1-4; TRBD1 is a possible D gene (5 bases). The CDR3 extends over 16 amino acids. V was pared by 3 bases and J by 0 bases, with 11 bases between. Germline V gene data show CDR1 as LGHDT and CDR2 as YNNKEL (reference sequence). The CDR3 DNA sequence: TGTGCCAGCAGCCAGAAAGCAGGGTCAACTAATGAAAAACTGTTTTTT. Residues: CASSQKAGSTNEKLFF.

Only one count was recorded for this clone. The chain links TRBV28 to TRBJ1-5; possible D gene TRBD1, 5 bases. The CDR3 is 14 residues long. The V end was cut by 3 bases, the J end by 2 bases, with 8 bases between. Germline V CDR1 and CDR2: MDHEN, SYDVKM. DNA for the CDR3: TGTGCCAGCAGTTTTTGGGGCGGCAATCAGCCCCAGCATTTT. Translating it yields CASSFWGGNQPQHF.

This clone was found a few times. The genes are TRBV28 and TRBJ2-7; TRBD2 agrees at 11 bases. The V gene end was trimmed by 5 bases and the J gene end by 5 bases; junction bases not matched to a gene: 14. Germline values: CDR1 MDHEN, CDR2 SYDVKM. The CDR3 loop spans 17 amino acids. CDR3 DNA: TGTGCCAGCAGTCCTTTTAGCGGGGGGGCCTTTTTCAACGAGCAGTACTTC. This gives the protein CASSPFSGGAFFNEQYF.